Listed below are T cell receptor beta chains from one sample, sequenced in a study of technical replicates of blood from several donors. The table came from immunoSEQ multiplex PCR; TCRdb's copy has only in-frame clones and leaves some out. Of some 75,000 clones listed, 96% are singletons. The sequenced sample consisted of T cells isolated from PBMCs. These receptors were collected from a human donor in good health. Both conserved end residues are part of each CDR3. A D gene is named only where the DNA matches it firmly. Size is stated for part of the rows, as once, few or many counts, or as a class when the clone is expanded.

CDR3 | DNA | size | D | length | J | V
CASSFQQGVSYEQYF | TGTGCCAGCAGCTTCCAACAGGGGGTCTCCTACGAGCAGTACTTC | once | TRBD1 | 15 | TRBJ2-7 | TRBV7-9
CASSPLAGQATGELFF | TGTGCCAGCAGCCCACTAGCGGGACAGGCCACCGGGGAGCTGTTTTTT | NA | TRBD2 | 16 | TRBJ2-2 | TRBV13
CASSASGSKVYEQYF | TGTGCCAGCAGCGCCAGCGGGAGTAAAGTGTACGAGCAGTACTTC | NA | TRBD2 | 15 | TRBJ2-7 | TRBV9
CASSQVVSYEQYF | TGCGCCAGCAGCCAAGTGGTCAGCTACGAGCAGTACTTC | NA | NA | 13 | TRBJ2-7 | TRBV4-1
CASSQVGLAERDTQYF | TGCGCCAGCAGCCAAGTGGGTCTAGCGGAAAGGGATACGCAGTATTTT | once | TRBD2 | 16 | TRBJ2-3 | TRBV4-1
CASSYGTGALNTEAFF | TGTGCCAGCAGTTATGGGACAGGGGCTTTGAACACTGAAGCTTTCTTT | few | TRBD1 | 16 | TRBJ1-1 | TRBV6-5
CASSLGARDHEQYF | TGTGCCAGCAGTTTGGGGGCCAGAGACCACGAGCAGTACTTC | NA | NA | 14 | TRBJ2-7 | TRBV5-4
CSVDGGANTGELFF | TGCAGCGTTGACGGGGGGGCGAACACCGGGGAGCTGTTTTTT | NA | TRBD2 | 14 | TRBJ2-2 | TRBV29-1
CASSLDYTGELFF | TGTGCCAGCAGCTTGGACTACACCGGGGAGCTGTTTTTT | once | NA | 13 | TRBJ2-2 | TRBV5-8
CASSLTGDNSNNEQFF | TGTGCCAGCAGCTTAACGGGGGACAACTCCAACAATGAGCAGTTCTTC | NA | NA | 16 | TRBJ2-1 | TRBV7-3
CSVLGGSNTGELFF | TGCAGCGTTCTGGGGGGGTCCAACACCGGGGAGCTGTTTTTT | NA | TRBD2 | 14 | TRBJ2-2 | TRBV29-1
CASWDGGYYGYTF | TGTGCCAGCTGGGACGGAGGGTACTATGGCTACACCTTC | NA | NA | 13 | TRBJ1-2 | TRBV6-6
CASSVAGGPGEQYF | TGTGCCAGCAGTGTAGCGGGAGGGCCTGGCGAGCAGTACTTC | NA | TRBD2 | 14 | TRBJ2-7 | TRBV2
CASSLGQGNTEAFF | TGTGCCAGCAGCTTAGGACAGGGGAACACTGAAGCTTTCTTT | NA | TRBD1 | 14 | TRBJ1-1 | TRBV11-2
CASRDGQVGSEAFF | TGTGCCAGCAGGGACGGACAGGTTGGGTCCGAAGCTTTCTTT | NA | TRBD1 | 14 | TRBJ1-1 | TRBV2
CASSQEGLAAYEQYF | TGTGCCAGCAGCCAAGAGGGGCTAGCGGCATACGAGCAGTACTTC | NA | TRBD2 | 15 | TRBJ2-7 | TRBV4-2
CASSSPGLAGYNEQFF | TGTGCCAGCAGTTCTCCGGGACTAGCGGGGTACAATGAGCAGTTCTTC | once | TRBD2 | 16 | TRBJ2-1 | TRBV28
CASSLVRGSLSGNTIYF | TGCGCCAGCAGCTTGGTTCGGGGAAGTTTATCTGGAAACACCATATATTTT | NA | NA | 17 | TRBJ1-3 | TRBV5-1
CASSGIQDYSGANVLTF | TGTGCCAGCAGCGGGATACAGGACTACTCTGGGGCCAACGTCCTGACTTTC | NA | NA | 17 | TRBJ2-6 | TRBV9
CASSQEREVRTQYF | TGCGCCAGCAGCCAAGAAAGAGAGGTTCGTACGCAGTATTTT | once | NA | 14 | TRBJ2-3 | TRBV4-1
CASSSWTAAGEQYF | TGTGCCAGCAGCTCTTGGACCGCAGCGGGCGAGCAGTACTTC | once | NA | 14 | TRBJ2-7 | TRBV11-3
CASSLGREVETQYF | TGTGCCAGCAGCTTGGGGCGGGAGGTAGAGACCCAGTACTTC | NA | TRBD2 | 14 | TRBJ2-5 | TRBV11-3
CATVRPAGEGDTQYF | TGTGCCACCGTAAGGCCAGCGGGAGAGGGAGATACGCAGTATTTT | NA | TRBD2 | 15 | TRBJ2-3 | TRBV15
CASSQATLGDSGNTIYF | TGCGCCAGCAGCCAAGCTACCCTAGGGGACTCTGGAAACACCATATATTTT | NA | NA | 17 | TRBJ1-3 | TRBV4-3
CASSSPGLNSYEQYF | TGTGCCAGTAGTTCTCCGGGACTTAACTCCTACGAGCAGTACTTC | NA | NA | 15 | TRBJ2-7 | TRBV19
CASSQDSNTGELFF | TGCGCCAGCAGCCAAGACAGTAACACCGGGGAGCTGTTTTTT | NA | NA | 14 | TRBJ2-2 | TRBV4-3
CASSPVHRLDGQYF | TGTGCCAGCAGCCCGGTCCACAGACTAGATGGGCAGTACTTC | NA | NA | 14 | TRBJ2-7 | TRBV5-6
CASRADQPQHF | TGTGCCAGCAGGGCGGATCAGCCCCAGCATTTT | NA | NA | 11 | TRBJ1-5 | TRBV7-9
CACKILSGYGYTF | TGTGCCTGTAAGATCTTATCGGGGTATGGCTACACCTTC | NA | NA | 13 | TRBJ1-2 | TRBV30
CASSYGTVNTF | TGTGCCAGCAGTTATGGGACAGTAAACACCTTC | NA | TRBD1 | 11 | TRBJ1-2 | TRBV6-5
CASAVRTSGREEQFF | TGCGCCAGCGCTGTGAGGACTAGCGGGAGAGAGGAGCAGTTCTTC | NA | TRBD2 | 15 | TRBJ2-1 | TRBV4-1
CASSFRDTGNEQFF | TGTGCCAGCAGTTTTCGGGATACGGGCAATGAGCAGTTCTTC | NA | NA | 14 | TRBJ2-1 | TRBV6-5
CASSDRVDTKAFF | TGTGCCAGCAGTGACAGGGTGGATACTAAAGCTTTCTTT | NA | NA | 13 | TRBJ1-1 | TRBV25-1
CASSLNPGQGGGETQYF | TGTGCCAGCAGCCTAAATCCGGGACAGGGGGGAGGAGAGACCCAGTACTTC | NA | TRBD1 | 17 | TRBJ2-5 | TRBV7-8
CAWVGQGAAYEQYF | TGTGCCTGGGTAGGACAGGGGGCGGCCTACGAGCAGTACTTC | NA | TRBD1 | 14 | TRBJ2-7 | TRBV30
CASSAITGPMNYEQYF | TGTGCCAGCAGCGCGATAACAGGACCGATGAACTACGAGCAGTACTTC | NA | NA | 16 | TRBJ2-7 | TRBV28
CSVARNVILANYGYTF | TGCAGCGTTGCCAGGAACGTGATACTAGCTAACTATGGCTACACCTTC | NA | NA | 16 | TRBJ1-2 | TRBV29-1
CASSYSFREVDTQYF | TGTGCCAGCAGTTACTCGTTTCGGGAGGTCGATACGCAGTATTTT | NA | TRBD2 | 15 | TRBJ2-3 | TRBV6-5
CASSSRQGVPHNEKLFF | TGTGCCAGCAGCTCTAGACAGGGGGTACCTCATAATGAAAAACTGTTTTTT | NA | TRBD1 | 17 | TRBJ1-4 | TRBV13
CASSLLSGPYNEQFF | TGTGCCAGCAGCTTACTCTCTGGCCCCTACAATGAGCAGTTCTTC | NA | NA | 15 | TRBJ2-1 | TRBV7-9
CASSDSNTDTQYF | TGTGCCAGCAGTGACTCTAACACAGATACGCAGTATTTT | NA | NA | 13 | TRBJ2-3 | TRBV6-4
CASSPVFTDIQYF | TGTGCCAGCTCACCTGTCTTCACAGACATTCAGTACTTC | NA | NA | 13 | TRBJ2-4 | TRBV18